Sequencing of this T cell receptor (beta chain) was carried out in a study of STAT5B mutations in CD4+ large granular lymphocyte leukemia. Study-level results: Without putative leukemic clones, patient CD4-sorted repertoires remained more clonal than healthy CD4+ repertoires. No patients shared main leukemic clonotypes, though less than 30% appeared at low frequency elsewhere.

Comments on this clone: Its antigen is not identified.

Control samples were healthy donors' buffy coats. Sequencing used immunoSEQ multiplex PCR; TCRdb keeps in-frame clones, though not all of them. The repertoire holds roughly 24,000 clones, more than 70% seen once, with approximately 0.65% in the top ten. The sample comprised CD4+ T cells from blood buffy coats. This clonotype was obtained from a human donor in good health.

CDR3 amino acids: CASSSTGRGNTIYF. The DNA of the CDR3 is TGTGCCAGCAGCTCGACAGGGAGAGGAAACACCATATATTTT. The chain has TRBV5-6 and TRBJ1-3; the match to TRBD1 covers 7 bases. This CDR3 spans 14 amino acids. The germline CDR1 and CDR2 sequences are SGHDT and YYEEEE. The V segment lost 3 bases and the J segment 4 bases; nucleotides outside the gene matches: 4.